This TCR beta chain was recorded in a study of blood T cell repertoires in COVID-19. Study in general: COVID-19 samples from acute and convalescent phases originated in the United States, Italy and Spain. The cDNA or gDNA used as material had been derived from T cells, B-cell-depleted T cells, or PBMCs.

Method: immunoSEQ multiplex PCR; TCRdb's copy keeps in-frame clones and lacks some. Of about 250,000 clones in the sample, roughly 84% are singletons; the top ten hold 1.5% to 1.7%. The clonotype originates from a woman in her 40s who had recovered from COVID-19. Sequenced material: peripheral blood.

The CDR3 coding sequence is TGTGCCAGCAGTTTGACAGGGTTTCGTCAGCCCCAGCATTTT. Translated: CASSLTGFRQPQHF. The rearrangement joins TRBV28 to TRBJ1-5; 7 positions match TRBD1. The germline V gene encodes CDR1 MDHEN and CDR2 SYDVKM. CDR3 length: 14 amino acids. Trimming took 3 bases from V and 6 from J; bases not matched to a gene: 5. Together with reference TRBV28 and TRBJ1-5, the CDR3 gives the full variable domain: DVKVTQSSRYLVKRTGEKVFLECVQDMDHENMFWYRQDPGLGLRLIYFSYDVKMKEKGDIPEGYSVSREKKERFSLILESASTNQTSMYLCASSLTGFRQPQHFGDGTRLSIL.